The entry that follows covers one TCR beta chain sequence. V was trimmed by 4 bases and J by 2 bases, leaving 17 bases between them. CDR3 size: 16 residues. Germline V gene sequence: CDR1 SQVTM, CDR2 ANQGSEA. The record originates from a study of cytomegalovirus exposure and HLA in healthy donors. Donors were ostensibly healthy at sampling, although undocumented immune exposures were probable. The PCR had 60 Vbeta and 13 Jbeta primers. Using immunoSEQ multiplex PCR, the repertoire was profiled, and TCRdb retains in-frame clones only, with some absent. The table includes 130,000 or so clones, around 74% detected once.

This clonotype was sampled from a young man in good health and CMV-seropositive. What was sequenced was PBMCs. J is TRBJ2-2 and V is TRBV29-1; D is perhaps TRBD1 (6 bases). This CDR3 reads CSVVVGGSPNTGELFF. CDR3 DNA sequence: TGCAGCGTTGTGGTAGGGGGTTCACCAAACACCGGGGAGCTGTTTTTT.